This T cell receptor beta chain was identified in a study of blood T cell repertoires in COVID-19. Study as a whole: The analysed material was cDNA or gDNA that came from T cells, B-cell-depleted T cells, or PBMCs.

The table came from immunoSEQ multiplex PCR; TCRdb's copy has only in-frame clones and leaves some out. This sample has 200,000 to 300,000 clones, with roughly 83% found just once. The CDR3 runs 16 residues. Germline V gene data show CDR1 as SQVTM and CDR2 as ANQGSEA. V shed 4 bases, J shed 0 bases, and the junction held 6 bases outside the gene matches. The V and J genes are TRBV29-1 and TRBJ1-2; 12 bases line up with TRBD1. The receptor comes from a man older than 75 with acute or convalescent COVID-19. Sequenced: peripheral blood. The DNA of the CDR3 is TGCAGCGTTGTGCTCGGGACAGGGGGCTCTAACTATGGCTACACCTTC. Its translation is CSVVLGTGGSNYGYTF.